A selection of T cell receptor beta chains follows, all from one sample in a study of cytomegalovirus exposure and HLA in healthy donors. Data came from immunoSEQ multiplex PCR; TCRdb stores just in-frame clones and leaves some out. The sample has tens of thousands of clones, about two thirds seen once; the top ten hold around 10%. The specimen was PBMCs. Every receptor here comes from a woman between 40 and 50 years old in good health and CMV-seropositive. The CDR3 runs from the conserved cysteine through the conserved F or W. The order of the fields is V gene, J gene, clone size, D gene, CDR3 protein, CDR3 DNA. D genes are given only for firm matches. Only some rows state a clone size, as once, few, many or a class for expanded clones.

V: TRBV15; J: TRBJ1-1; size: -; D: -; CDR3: CATSGIPATRAFF; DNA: TGTGCCACCAGCGGAATACCTGCAACTAGAGCTTTCTTT
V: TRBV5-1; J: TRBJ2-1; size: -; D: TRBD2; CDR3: CASSGAGPPNEQFF; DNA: TGCGCCAGCAGTGGAGCGGGGCCTCCCAATGAGCAGTTCTTC
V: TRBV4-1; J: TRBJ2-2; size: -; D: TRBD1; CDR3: CASSRTPTGGDLTGELFF; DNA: TGCGCCAGCAGCCGGACCCCGACAGGGGGCGATTTAACCGGGGAGCTGTTTTTT
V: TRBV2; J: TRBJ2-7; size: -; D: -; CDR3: CAGGLLSYEQYF; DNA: TGTGCCGGGGGACTCCTCTCCTACGAGCAGTACTTC
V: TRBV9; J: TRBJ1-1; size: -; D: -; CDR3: CASSGGSNTEAFF; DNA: TGTGCCAGCAGCGGAGGAAGTAACACTGAAGCTTTCTTT
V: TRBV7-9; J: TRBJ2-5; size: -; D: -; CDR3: CASSPQGETQYF; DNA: TGTGCCAGCAGCCCACAGGGAGAGACCCAGTACTTC
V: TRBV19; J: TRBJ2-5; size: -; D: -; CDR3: CASSMDPQGKETQYF; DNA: TGTGCCAGTAGTATGGACCCACAGGGAAAAGAGACCCAGTACTTC
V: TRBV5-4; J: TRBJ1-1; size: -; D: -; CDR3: CASSYNRETTEAFF; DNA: TGTGCCAGCAGCTATAACAGGGAAACCACTGAAGCTTTCTTT
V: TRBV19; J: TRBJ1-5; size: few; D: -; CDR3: CASCHQGTNQPQHF; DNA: TGTGCCAGTTGTCATCAGGGTACAAATCAGCCCCAGCATTTT
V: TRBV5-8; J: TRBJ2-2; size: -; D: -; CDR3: CASREGLPTGELFF; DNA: TGTGCCAGCAGGGAGGGACTCCCCACCGGGGAGCTGTTTTTT
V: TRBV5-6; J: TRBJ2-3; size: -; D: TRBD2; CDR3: CASSLGGGGTDTQYF; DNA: TGTGCCAGCAGCTTGGGGGGGGGTGGCACAGATACGCAGTATTTT
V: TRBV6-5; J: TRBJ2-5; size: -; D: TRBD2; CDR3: CASRDTSGAQETQYF; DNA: TGTGCCAGCAGAGACACTAGCGGGGCTCAAGAGACCCAGTACTTC
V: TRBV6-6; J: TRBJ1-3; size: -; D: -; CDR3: CASSYQEDRNTIYF; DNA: TGTGCCAGCAGTTATCAGGAAGACAGAAACACCATATATTTT
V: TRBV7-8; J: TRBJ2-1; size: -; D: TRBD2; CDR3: CASSFSGGGSSYNEQFF; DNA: TGTGCCAGCAGCTTTAGTGGCGGGGGGAGCTCCTACAATGAGCAGTTCTTC
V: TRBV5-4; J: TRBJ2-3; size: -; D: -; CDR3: CASSYLRDSSTDTQYF; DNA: TGTGCCAGCAGCTATCTCCGGGACTCTAGCACAGATACGCAGTATTTT
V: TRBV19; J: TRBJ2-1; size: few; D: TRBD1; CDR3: CASRLQGQFSSYNEQFF; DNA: TGTGCCAGTAGGCTCCAGGGACAGTTCAGCTCCTACAATGAGCAGTTCTTC
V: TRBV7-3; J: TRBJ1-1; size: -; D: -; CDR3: CASSPTGGWTEAFF; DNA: TGTGCCAGCAGCCCTACGGGGGGATGGACTGAAGCTTTCTTT
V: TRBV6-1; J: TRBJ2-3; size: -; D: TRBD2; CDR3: CASSPGTSGTDTQYF; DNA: TGTGCCAGCAGCCCGGGGACTAGCGGCACAGATACGCAGTATTTT
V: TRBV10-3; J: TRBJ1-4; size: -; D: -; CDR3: CAISESTGKGEKLFF; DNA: TGTGCCATCAGTGAGTCAACAGGGAAGGGTGAAAAACTGTTTTTT
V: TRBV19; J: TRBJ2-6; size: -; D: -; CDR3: CASRGQPAGANVLTF; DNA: TGTGCCAGTAGAGGACAGCCCGCTGGGGCCAACGTCCTGACTTTC
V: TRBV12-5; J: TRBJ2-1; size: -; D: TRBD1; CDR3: CASGNGQGANEQFF; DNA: TGTGCTAGTGGTAACGGACAGGGGGCCAATGAGCAGTTCTTC
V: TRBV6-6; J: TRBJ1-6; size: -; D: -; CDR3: CATVRAGTNNSPLHF; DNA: TGTGCCACCGTTAGGGCGGGGACGAATAATTCACCCCTCCACTTT